A selection of T cell receptor beta chains follows, all from one sample in a study of human T cells and chemical hapten exposure. TCRdb re-analysed the RACE reads in MiXCR, keeping a single row per CDR3 protein. Among under 400,000 distinct CDR3 sequences listed, approximately 5% were seen once. Sequencing was performed on whole blood, taken in connection with sensitization to the hapten diphenylcyclopropenone (DPC). Source of these receptors: a woman in her 50s with alopecia areata. Some clones in this sample may be carry-over from other donors' samples. The CDR3 runs from the conserved cysteine through the conserved F or W. The D gene is left open where the match is weak. Size is stated for part of the rows, as once, few or many counts, or as a class when the clone is expanded.

v_gene: TRBV2; abundance: .; j_gene: TRBJ2-6; d_gene: .; CDR3aa: CASNDGANVLTF; CDR3nt: TGTGCCAGCAATGACGGGGCCAACGTCCTGACTTTC
v_gene: TRBV18; abundance: .; j_gene: TRBJ2-1; d_gene: .; CDR3aa: CASSLEQPGGEQFF; CDR3nt: TGTGCCAGCTCACTGGAACAGCCTGGCGGTGAGCAGTTCTTC
v_gene: TRBV7-7; abundance: few; j_gene: TRBJ2-5; d_gene: .; CDR3aa: CASSITAYQETQYF; CDR3nt: TGTGCCAGCAGCATAACAGCGTACCAAGAGACCCAGTACTTC
v_gene: TRBV5-4; abundance: .; j_gene: TRBJ2-3; d_gene: TRBD2; CDR3aa: CASSLPAAGVGADTQYF; CDR3nt: TGTGCCAGCAGCTTGCCTGCGGCGGGAGTAGGCGCAGATACGCAGTATTTT
v_gene: TRBV6-1; abundance: few; j_gene: TRBJ1-4; d_gene: TRBD1; CDR3aa: CASSGSPTGILRRDRVDKEKLFF; CDR3nt: TGTGCCAGCAGTGGAAGCCCGACCGGGATCTTACGACGGGACAGGGTGGATAAGGAAAAACTGTTTTTT
v_gene: TRBV20-1; abundance: few; j_gene: TRBJ2-7; d_gene: .; CDR3aa: CSARGVGAGILWEQYF; CDR3nt: TGCAGTGCTAGAGGGGTGGGCGCCGGCATTTTGTGGGAGCAGTACTTC
v_gene: TRBV29-1; abundance: many; j_gene: TRBJ2-3; d_gene: .; CDR3aa: CSVVLGTASTDTQYF; CDR3nt: TGCAGCGTTGTTCTGGGAACAGCCTCCACAGATACGCAGTATTTT
v_gene: TRBV3-1; abundance: few; j_gene: TRBJ2-3; d_gene: .; CDR3aa: CASRPPAGATTDTQYF; CDR3nt: TGTGCCAGCAGGCCCCCGGCGGGGGCGACCACAGATACGCAGTATTTT
v_gene: TRBV7-9; abundance: many; j_gene: TRBJ2-1; d_gene: TRBD1; CDR3aa: CASSPRTGVANEQFF; CDR3nt: TGTGCCAGCAGCCCACGGACAGGGGTTGCGAATGAGCAGTTCTTC
v_gene: TRBV7-2; abundance: many; j_gene: TRBJ2-7; d_gene: TRBD2; CDR3aa: CASSPVAGYEQYF; CDR3nt: TGTGCCAGCAGCCCGGTAGCGGGATACGAGCAGTACTTC
v_gene: TRBV29-1; abundance: few; j_gene: TRBJ1-1; d_gene: .; CDR3aa: CSVIGQNTEAFF; CDR3nt: TGCAGCGTGATCGGCCAGAACACTGAAGCTTTCTTT
v_gene: TRBV14; abundance: few; j_gene: TRBJ1-2; d_gene: TRBD1; CDR3aa: CASSPLGTDDYGYTF; CDR3nt: TGTGCCAGCAGCCCATTGGGGACAGATGACTATGGCTACACCTTC
v_gene: TRBV12-3/TRBV12-4; abundance: .; j_gene: TRBJ2-5; d_gene: .; CDR3aa: CASSSGPSETQYF; CDR3nt: TGTGCCAGCAGTTCAGGACCCTCGGAGACCCAGTACTTC
v_gene: TRBV7-9; abundance: .; j_gene: TRBJ2-7; d_gene: .; CDR3aa: CASSLAYPGRVTYEQYF; CDR3nt: TGTGCCAGCAGCTTAGCTTATCCCGGGCGGGTCACCTACGAGCAGTACTTC
v_gene: TRBV7-9; abundance: many; j_gene: TRBJ2-1; d_gene: TRBD2; CDR3aa: CASSFSGRLDEQFF; CDR3nt: TGTGCCAGCAGCTTTAGCGGGAGGCTGGATGAGCAGTTCTTC
v_gene: TRBV20-1; abundance: few; j_gene: TRBJ1-2; d_gene: .; CDR3aa: CSARDPGRGLNYGYTF; CDR3nt: TGCAGTGCTAGAGATCCAGGGAGGGGACTTAACTATGGCTACACCTTC
v_gene: TRBV13; abundance: many; j_gene: TRBJ2-5; d_gene: TRBD1; CDR3aa: CASSLHRGEETQYF; CDR3nt: TGTGCCAGCAGCTTACACAGGGGAGAAGAGACCCAGTACTTC
v_gene: TRBV20-1; abundance: .; j_gene: TRBJ2-3; d_gene: TRBD2; CDR3aa: CSARALAALTDTQYF; CDR3nt: TGCAGTGCTAGAGCACTAGCGGCTCTCACAGATACGCAGTATTTT
v_gene: TRBV11-2; abundance: few; j_gene: TRBJ1-1; d_gene: .; CDR3aa: CASSQGKRNTEAFF; CDR3nt: TGTGCCAGCAGCCAAGGTAAACGAAACACTGAAGCTTTCTTT
v_gene: TRBV20-1; abundance: .; j_gene: TRBJ2-7; d_gene: TRBD2; CDR3aa: CSARGLLGTTYEQYF; CDR3nt: TGCAGTGCTAGAGGACTTCTCGGGACTACCTACGAGCAGTACTTC
v_gene: TRBV27; abundance: many; j_gene: TRBJ2-1; d_gene: TRBD2; CDR3aa: CASSPGLASYNEQFF; CDR3nt: TGTGCCAGCAGTCCGGGACTAGCCTCCTACAATGAGCAGTTCTTC
v_gene: TRBV11-3; abundance: many; j_gene: TRBJ2-1; d_gene: TRBD1; CDR3aa: CASSLAGTGSYNEQFF; CDR3nt: TGTGCCAGCAGCTTAGCCGGGACAGGGTCTTACAATGAGCAGTTCTTC
v_gene: TRBV20-1; abundance: .; j_gene: TRBJ1-3; d_gene: .; CDR3aa: CSARGDRAGNTIYF; CDR3nt: TGCAGTGCTAGAGGGGATCGGGCTGGAAACACCATATATTTT
v_gene: TRBV5-1; abundance: many; j_gene: TRBJ2-5; d_gene: .; CDR3aa: CASSLAGRSEEAQYF; CDR3nt: TGCGCCAGCAGCTTGGCCGGCCGCTCCGAAGAGGCCCAGTACTTC
v_gene: TRBV3-1; abundance: few; j_gene: TRBJ1-5; d_gene: .; CDR3aa: CASSLTDSSNQPQHF; CDR3nt: TGTGCCAGCAGCCTTACCGACAGCAGCAATCAGCCCCAGCATTTT
v_gene: TRBV29-1; abundance: many; j_gene: TRBJ1-5; d_gene: .; CDR3aa: CSVDFGSNQPQHF; CDR3nt: TGCAGCGTTGATTTTGGCAGCAATCAGCCCCAGCATTTT
v_gene: TRBV5-1; abundance: .; j_gene: TRBJ2-3; d_gene: TRBD2; CDR3aa: CASSLNIAGGSTDTQYF; CDR3nt: TGCGCCAGCAGCTTAAACATAGCGGGGGGGAGCACAGATACGCAGTATTTT
v_gene: TRBV5-1; abundance: many; j_gene: TRBJ2-1; d_gene: .; CDR3aa: CASVGEAYNEQFF; CDR3nt: TGCGCCAGCGTCGGGGAGGCGTACAATGAGCAGTTCTTC
v_gene: TRBV7-9; abundance: few; j_gene: TRBJ1-3; d_gene: .; CDR3aa: CAMEAVVSGNTIYF; CDR3nt: TGTGCCATGGAGGCGGTCGTCTCTGGAAACACCATATATTTT
v_gene: TRBV12-3/TRBV12-4; abundance: many; j_gene: TRBJ2-3; d_gene: .; CDR3aa: CASYQGIADTQYF; CDR3nt: TGTGCCAGCTACCAGGGGATTGCAGATACGCAGTATTTT
v_gene: TRBV12-3/TRBV12-4; abundance: many; j_gene: TRBJ1-5; d_gene: .; CDR3aa: CASSQLSQPQHF; CDR3nt: TGTGCCAGCAGTCAACTTAGTCAGCCCCAGCATTTT
v_gene: TRBV30; abundance: .; j_gene: TRBJ1-3; d_gene: .; CDR3aa: CAWNRAGPGNTIYF; CDR3nt: TGTGCCTGGAACCGAGCTGGGCCTGGAAACACCATATATTTT
v_gene: TRBV29-1; abundance: many; j_gene: TRBJ2-3; d_gene: TRBD1; CDR3aa: CSVPTGVLTDTQYF; CDR3nt: TGCAGCGTACCAACAGGGGTCCTCACAGATACGCAGTATTTT